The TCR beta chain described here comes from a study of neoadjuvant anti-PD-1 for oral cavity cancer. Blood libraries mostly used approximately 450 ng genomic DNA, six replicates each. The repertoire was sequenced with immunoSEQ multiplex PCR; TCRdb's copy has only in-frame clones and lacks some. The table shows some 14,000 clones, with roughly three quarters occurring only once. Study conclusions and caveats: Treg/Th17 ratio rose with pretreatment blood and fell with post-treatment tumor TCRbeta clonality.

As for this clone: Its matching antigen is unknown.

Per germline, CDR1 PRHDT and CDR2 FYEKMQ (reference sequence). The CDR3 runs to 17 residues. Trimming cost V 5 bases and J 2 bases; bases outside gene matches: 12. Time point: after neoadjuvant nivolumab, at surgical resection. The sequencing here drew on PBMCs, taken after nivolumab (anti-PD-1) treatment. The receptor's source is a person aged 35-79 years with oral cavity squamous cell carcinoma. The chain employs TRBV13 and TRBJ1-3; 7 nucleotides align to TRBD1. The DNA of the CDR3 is TGTGCCAGCAGCGGGGTGAGGAGGGGGCTGGCTGGAAACACCATATATTTT. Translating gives CASSGVRRGLAGNTIYF.